This T cell receptor beta chain came from a study of CD8 T cells in ankylosing spondylitis (TCRdb year 2017). In terms of the full investigation: The study profiled T cell receptor beta repertoires in healthy donors and ankylosing spondylitis patients to find disease-linked TCR variants. The full study cohort was made up of under 30 ankylosing spondylitis patients and 108 healthy donors. Peripheral blood was sampled, and synovial fluid was also collected from ankylosing spondylitis patients. The investigation overall reported the following: Some motif variants had previously been reported in the synovial fluid and blood of reactive arthritis patients, which suggests shared mechanisms of disease initiation. A CD8+ phenotype was shown by the disease-linked clones, which were found at relatively low frequencies in peripheral blood. Blood from ankylosing spondylitis patients appeared to be characterized by a TCR beta motif composed of roughly eight highly homologous amino acid variants. The disease-linked clones were reported as significantly enriched in matched synovial fluid samples from ankylosing spondylitis patients.

Sequencing was performed on an Illumina HiSeq 2500. TCR beta libraries were prepared by quantitative 5'-RACE with molecular barcodes. On the authors' methods: A new computational method based on a probabilistic model of VDJ rearrangement was used to identify disease-linked TCR variants. The raw public data were reprocessed by TCRdb itself: fastp quality trimming at Q25, MiXCR clonotype calling, in-frame beta chains only. When rows share a CDR3 protein, they turn into one entry using the most common DNA and genes. These V and J calls rely on TCRdb rather than the paper's analysis. This sample has roughly 400,000 distinct CDR3 sequences in its table, and around 20% of those were observed once. The ten largest clones capture about a sixth of the sample. V is cut back by 6 bases and J by 1 base, with 4 bases in the junction unmatched. CDR1 and CDR2, per the germline V gene, are KGHSH and LQKENI. Reading from cysteine to phenylalanine, the CDR3 counts 14 amino acids. Just CDR3 DNA is preserved here, 42 bases in frame from base 1.

A note on this clonotype: The target of this receptor is not known. The record has no base qualities; no much larger clone is one base away.

Sequenced input: blood, either unsorted or a sorted T cell fraction (not recorded which). The V and J segments used are TRBV18 and TRBJ2-3, with 7 central nucleotides matching TRBD2. The sequence was collected from a male donor with ankylosing spondylitis. The sequence in DNA is TGTGCCAGCTCCCCGCGGGAGCGCACAGATACGCAGTATTTT. The resulting protein is CASSPRERTDTQYF.